This TCR beta chain emerged from a study of T cell repertoires in cytomegalovirus infection. Study as a whole: Evidence of both CMV infection and a matching HLA type came from public TCR beta signatures. Study findings and constraints: The study identified carriers of CMV plus the relevant HLA from cumulative public TCR beta family frequency. Clonotype analysis showed dominance of the ex vivo response by HLA-C-restricted CMV-specific TCR beta clonotypes.

One entry per CDR3 protein results from TCRdb running MiXCR on the reads. The data show about 490,000 distinct CDR3 sequences, about 25% seen once. The germline CDR1 and CDR2 sequences are SGHTA and FQGNSA. The germline V and J ends were trimmed by 5 bases and 4 bases, with 15 bases remaining between them. This CDR3 is built from 14 residues. This clonotype was detected many times. Antigen: not known. The TCR was taken from a human donor in good health (CMV status not recorded). Some clones in this sample may be carry-over from other donors' samples. The source material was PBMCs. This chain joins TRBV7-2 and TRBJ2-7; D may be TRBD1 (6 bases). DNA of the CDR3: TGTGCCAGCAGCCTCCAAGGACAGAGTTACGAGCAGTACTTC. It yields the protein CASSLQGQSYEQYF.